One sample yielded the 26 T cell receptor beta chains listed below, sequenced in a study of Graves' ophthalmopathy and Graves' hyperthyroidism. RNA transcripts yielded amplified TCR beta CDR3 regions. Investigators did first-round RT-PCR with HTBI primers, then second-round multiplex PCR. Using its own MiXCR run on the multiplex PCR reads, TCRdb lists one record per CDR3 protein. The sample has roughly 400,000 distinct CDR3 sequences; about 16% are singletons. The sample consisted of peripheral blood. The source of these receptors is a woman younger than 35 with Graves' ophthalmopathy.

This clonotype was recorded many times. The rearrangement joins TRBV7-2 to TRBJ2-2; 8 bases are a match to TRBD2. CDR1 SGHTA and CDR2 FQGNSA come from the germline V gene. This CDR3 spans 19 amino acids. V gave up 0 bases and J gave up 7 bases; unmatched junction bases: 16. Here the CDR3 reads CASSLARGLAGPKGGELFF. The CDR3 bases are TGTGCCAGCAGCTTAGCGAGGGGCCTAGCGGGTCCCAAAGGCGGGGAGCTGTTTTTT.

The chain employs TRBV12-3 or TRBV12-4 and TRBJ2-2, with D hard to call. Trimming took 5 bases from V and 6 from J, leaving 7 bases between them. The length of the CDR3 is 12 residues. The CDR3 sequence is CASSELPGELFF. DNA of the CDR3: TGTGCCAGCAGTGAGTTACCCGGGGAGCTGTTTTTT.

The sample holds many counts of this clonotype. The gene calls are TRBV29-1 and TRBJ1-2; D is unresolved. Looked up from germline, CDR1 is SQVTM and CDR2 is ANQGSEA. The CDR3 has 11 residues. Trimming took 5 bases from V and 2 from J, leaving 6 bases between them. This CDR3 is CSVNTNYGYTF. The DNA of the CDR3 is TGCAGCGTTAATACGAACTATGGCTACACCTTC.

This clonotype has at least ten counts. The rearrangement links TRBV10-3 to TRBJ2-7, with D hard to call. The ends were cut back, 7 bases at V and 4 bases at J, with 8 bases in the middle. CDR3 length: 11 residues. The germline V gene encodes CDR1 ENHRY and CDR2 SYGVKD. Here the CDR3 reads CAITNQYEQYF. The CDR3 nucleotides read TGTGCCATCACAAATCAATACGAGCAGTACTTC.

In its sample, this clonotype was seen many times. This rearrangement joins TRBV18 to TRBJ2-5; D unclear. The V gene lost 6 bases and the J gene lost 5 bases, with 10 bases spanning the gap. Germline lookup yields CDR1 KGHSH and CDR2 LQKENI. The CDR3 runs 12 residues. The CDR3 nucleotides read TGTGCCAGCTCTCTCCAAAGGGAGACCCAGTACTTC. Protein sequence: CASSLQRETQYF.

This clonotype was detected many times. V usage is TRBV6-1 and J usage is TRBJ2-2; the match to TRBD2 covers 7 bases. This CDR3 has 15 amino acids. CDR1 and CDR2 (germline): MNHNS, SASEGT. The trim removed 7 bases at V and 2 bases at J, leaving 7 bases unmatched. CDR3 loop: CASNDLAANTGELFF. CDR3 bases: TGTGCCAGCAATGATCTAGCGGCCAACACCGGGGAGCTGTTTTTT.

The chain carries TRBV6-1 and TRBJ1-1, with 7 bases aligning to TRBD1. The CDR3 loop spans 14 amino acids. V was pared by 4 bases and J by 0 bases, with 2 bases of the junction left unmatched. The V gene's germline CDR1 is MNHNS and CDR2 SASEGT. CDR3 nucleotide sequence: TGTGCCAGCAGTGCGGGACAGCTGAACACTGAAGCTTTCTTT. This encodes CASSAGQLNTEAFF.

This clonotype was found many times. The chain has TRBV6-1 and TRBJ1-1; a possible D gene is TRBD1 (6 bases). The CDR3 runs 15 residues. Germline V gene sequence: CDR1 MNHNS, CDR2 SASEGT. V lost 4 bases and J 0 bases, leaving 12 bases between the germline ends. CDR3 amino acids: CASSVLRGVNTEAFF. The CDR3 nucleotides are TGTGCCAGCAGTGTCCTCAGGGGAGTGAACACTGAAGCTTTCTTT.

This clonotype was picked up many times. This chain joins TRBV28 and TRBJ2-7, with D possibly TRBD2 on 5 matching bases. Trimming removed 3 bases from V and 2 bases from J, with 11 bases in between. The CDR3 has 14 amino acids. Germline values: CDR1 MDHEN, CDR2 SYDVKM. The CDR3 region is CASSLPGSTYEQYF. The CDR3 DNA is TGTGCCAGCAGTTTGCCGGGGTCCACCTACGAGCAGTACTTC.

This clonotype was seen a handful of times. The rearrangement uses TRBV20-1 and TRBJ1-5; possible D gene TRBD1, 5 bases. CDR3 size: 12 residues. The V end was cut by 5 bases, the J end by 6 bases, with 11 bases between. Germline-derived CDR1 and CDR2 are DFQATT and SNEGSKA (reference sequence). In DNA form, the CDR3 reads TGCAGTGCTGGGGGGTACAGTCAGCCCCAGCATTTT. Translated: CSAGGYSQPQHF.

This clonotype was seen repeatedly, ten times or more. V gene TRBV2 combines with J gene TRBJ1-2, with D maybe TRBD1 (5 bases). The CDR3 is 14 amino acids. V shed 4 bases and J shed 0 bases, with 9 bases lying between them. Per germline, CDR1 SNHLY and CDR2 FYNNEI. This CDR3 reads CASSVAGPNYGYTF. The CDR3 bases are TGTGCCAGCAGTGTAGCAGGGCCTAACTATGGCTACACCTTC.

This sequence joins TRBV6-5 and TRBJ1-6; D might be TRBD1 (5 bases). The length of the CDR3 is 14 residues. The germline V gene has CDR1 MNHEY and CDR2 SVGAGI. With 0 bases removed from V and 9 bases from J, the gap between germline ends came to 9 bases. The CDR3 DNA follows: TGTGCCAGCAGTTACTCCGGGACGGGTTCACCCCTCCACTTT. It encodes CASSYSGTGSPLHF.

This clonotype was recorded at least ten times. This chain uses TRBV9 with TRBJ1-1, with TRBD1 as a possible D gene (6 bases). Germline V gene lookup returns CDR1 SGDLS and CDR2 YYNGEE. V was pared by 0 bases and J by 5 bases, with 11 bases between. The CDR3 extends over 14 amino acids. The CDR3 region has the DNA TGTGCCAGCAGCGTAGGATCAAGGGGGACTGAAGCTTTCTTT. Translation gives CASSVGSRGTEAFF.

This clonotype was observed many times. The CDR3 nucleotides are TGTGCCACCAGCCCGGGACAATCGAATGGCTTAGGGCAGTACTTC. Translating it yields CATSPGQSNGLGQYF. V gene TRBV15 combines with J gene TRBJ2-7; a weak D match, TRBD1 (6 bases). The CDR3 runs 15 residues. From germline, CDR1 is LNHNV and CDR2 YYDKDF (reference sequence). Deletions cut 5 bases from V and 9 bases from J, with 23 bases between.

The CDR3 nucleotides read TGTGCCAGCAGTGATAGAGAGTATAGCAATCAGCCCCAGCATTTT. Translated, it gives CASSDREYSNQPQHF. The chain uses TRBV6-1 and TRBJ1-5; no clear D. CDR3 length equals 15 residues. Trimming left V 3 bases short and J 0 bases short, with 9 bases between. Germline CDR1 and CDR2: MNHNS and SASEGT.

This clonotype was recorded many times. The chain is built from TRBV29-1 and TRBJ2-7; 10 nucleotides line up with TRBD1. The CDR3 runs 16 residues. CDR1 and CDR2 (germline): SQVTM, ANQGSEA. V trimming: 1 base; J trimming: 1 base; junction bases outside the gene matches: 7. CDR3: CSVEAGTGVGSYEQYF. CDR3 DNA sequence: TGCAGCGTTGAAGCCGGGACAGGGGTAGGGTCCTACGAGCAGTACTTC.

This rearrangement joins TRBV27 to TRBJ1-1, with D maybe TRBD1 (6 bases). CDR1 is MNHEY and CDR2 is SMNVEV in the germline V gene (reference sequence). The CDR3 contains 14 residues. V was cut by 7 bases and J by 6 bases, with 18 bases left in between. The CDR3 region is CASTGQRWPPEAFF. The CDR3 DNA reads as TGTGCCAGCACTGGACAGAGGTGGCCCCCTGAAGCTTTCTTT.

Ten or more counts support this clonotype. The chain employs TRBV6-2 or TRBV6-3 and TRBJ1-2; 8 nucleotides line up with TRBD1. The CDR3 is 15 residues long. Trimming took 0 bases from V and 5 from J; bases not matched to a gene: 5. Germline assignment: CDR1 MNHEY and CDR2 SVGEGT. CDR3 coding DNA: TGTGCCAGCAGTTACTCTTGGCAGGGGGCATATGGCTACACCTTC. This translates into CASSYSWQGAYGYTF.

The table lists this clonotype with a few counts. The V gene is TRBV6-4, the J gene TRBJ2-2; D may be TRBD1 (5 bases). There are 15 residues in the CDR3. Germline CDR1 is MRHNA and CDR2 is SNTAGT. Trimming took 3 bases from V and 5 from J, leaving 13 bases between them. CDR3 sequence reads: CASSEYTGWTGELFF. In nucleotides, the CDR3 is TGTGCCAGCAGTGAATATACAGGTTGGACCGGGGAGCTGTTTTTT.

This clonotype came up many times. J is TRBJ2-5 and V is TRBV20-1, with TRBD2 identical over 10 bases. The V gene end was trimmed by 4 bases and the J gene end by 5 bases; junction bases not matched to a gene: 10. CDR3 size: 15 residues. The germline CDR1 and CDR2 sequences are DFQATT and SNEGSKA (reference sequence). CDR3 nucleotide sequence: TGCAGTGCTATGGGGGGGACTAGCGTTTGGGAGACCCAGTACTTC. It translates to CSAMGGTSVWETQYF.

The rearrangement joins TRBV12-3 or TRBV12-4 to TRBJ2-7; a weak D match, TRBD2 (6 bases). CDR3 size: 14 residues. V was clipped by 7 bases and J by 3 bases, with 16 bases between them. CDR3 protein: CASTLGAGNYEQYF. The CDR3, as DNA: TGTGCCAGCACACTTGGGGCGGGGAACTACGAGCAGTACTTC.

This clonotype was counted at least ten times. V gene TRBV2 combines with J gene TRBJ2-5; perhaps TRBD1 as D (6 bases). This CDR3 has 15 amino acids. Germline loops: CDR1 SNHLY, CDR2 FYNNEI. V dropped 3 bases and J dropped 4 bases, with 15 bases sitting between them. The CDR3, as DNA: TGTGCCAGCAGTGACAGGGGTAGGGGCGGAGAGACCCAGTACTTC. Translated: CASSDRGRGGETQYF.

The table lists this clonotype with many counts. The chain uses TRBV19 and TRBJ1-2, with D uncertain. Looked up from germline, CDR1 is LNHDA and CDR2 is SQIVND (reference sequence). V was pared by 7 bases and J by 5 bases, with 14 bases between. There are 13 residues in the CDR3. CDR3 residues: CASTGRFGYGYTF. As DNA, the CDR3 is TGTGCCAGTACAGGACGCTTCGGTTATGGCTACACCTTC.

Here the CDR3 reads CASSPYLGPYEQYF. The CDR3 DNA is TGTGCCAGCAGTCCCTACCTGGGCCCCTACGAGCAGTACTTC. The chain recombines TRBV6-1 with TRBJ2-7; D is uncertain. The CDR3 length is 14 residues. Trimming took 5 bases from V and 2 from J, leaving 13 bases between them. Germline CDR1 reads MNHNS; CDR2 reads SASEGT.

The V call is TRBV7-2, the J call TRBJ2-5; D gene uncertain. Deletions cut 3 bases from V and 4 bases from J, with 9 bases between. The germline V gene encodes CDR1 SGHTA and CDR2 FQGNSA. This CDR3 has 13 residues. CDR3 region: CASSFLGSETQYF. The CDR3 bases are TGTGCCAGCAGCTTCCTGGGGTCAGAGACCCAGTACTTC.

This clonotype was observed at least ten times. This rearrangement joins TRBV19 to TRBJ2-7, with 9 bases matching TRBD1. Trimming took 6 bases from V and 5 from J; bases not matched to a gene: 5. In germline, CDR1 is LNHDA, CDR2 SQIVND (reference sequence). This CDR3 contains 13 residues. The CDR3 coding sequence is TGTGCCAGTAGAGGACAGGGGAGAAACGAGCAGTACTTC. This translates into CASRGQGRNEQYF.